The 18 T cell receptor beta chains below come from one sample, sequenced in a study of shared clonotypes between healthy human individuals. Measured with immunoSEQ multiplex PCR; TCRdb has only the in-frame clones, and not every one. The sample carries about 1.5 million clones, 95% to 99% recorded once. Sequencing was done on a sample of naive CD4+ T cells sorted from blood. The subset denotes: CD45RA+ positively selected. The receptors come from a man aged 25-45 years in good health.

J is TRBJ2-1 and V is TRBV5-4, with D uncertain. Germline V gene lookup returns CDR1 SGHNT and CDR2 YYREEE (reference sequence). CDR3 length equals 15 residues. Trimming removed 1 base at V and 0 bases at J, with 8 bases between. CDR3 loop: CASSLFVLSYNEQFF. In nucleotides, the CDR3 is TGTGCCAGCAGCTTGTTTGTCCTCTCCTACAATGAGCAGTTCTTC.

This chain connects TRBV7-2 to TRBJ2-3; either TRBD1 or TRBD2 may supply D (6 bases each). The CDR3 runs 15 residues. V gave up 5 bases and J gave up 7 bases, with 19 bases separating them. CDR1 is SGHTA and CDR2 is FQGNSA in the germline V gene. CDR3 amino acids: CASSRLSGGGNTQYF. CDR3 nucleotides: TGTGCCAGCAGCCGTCTTAGCGGAGGGGGAAATACGCAGTATTTT.

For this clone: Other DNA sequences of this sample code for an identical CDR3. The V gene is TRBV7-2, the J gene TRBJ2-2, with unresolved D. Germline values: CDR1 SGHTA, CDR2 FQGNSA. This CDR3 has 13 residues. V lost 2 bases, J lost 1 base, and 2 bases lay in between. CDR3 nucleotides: TGTGCCAGCAGCTTACGGAACACCGGGGAGCTGTTTTTT. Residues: CASSLRNTGELFF.

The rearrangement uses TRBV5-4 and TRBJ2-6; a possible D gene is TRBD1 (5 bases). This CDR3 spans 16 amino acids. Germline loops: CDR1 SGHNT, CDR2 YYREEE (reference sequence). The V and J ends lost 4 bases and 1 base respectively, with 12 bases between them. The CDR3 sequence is CASSPGARSGANVLTF. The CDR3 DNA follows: TGTGCCAGCAGCCCTGGGGCGAGGTCTGGGGCCAACGTCCTGACTTTC.

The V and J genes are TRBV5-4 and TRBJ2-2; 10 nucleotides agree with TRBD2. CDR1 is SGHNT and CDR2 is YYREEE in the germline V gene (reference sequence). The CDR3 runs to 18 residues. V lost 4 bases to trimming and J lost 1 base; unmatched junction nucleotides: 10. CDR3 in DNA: TGTGCCAGCAGCCCGGGGGCTAGCGGGAGAGGGAACACCGGGGAGCTGTTTTTT. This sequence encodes CASSPGASGRGNTGELFF.

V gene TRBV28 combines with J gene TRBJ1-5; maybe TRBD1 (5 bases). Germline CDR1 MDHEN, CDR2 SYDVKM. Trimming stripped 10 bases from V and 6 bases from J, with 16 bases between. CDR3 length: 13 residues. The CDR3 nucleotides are TGTGCCACTACGTGGGGGAGTGCTCAGCCCCAGCATTTT. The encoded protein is CATTWGSAQPQHF.

CDR3 in DNA: TGTGCCAGCAGCTTAGGTAGCGGGAGCTCCTACGAGCAGTACTTC. Its protein is CASSLGSGSSYEQYF. The V call is TRBV7-6, the J call TRBJ2-7; TRBD2 matches 9 bases. J lost 0 bases, V lost 1 base, and 1 base had no gene match. CDR1 SGHVS and CDR2 FNYEAQ come from the germline V gene. This CDR3 region has 15 residues.

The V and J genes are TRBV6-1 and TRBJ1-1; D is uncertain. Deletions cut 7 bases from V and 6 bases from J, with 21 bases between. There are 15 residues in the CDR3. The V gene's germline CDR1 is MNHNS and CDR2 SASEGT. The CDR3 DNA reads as TGTGCCAGCACCTTAGAAGGAACAAAGGAGGCTGAAGCTTTCTTT. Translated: CASTLEGTKEAEAFF.

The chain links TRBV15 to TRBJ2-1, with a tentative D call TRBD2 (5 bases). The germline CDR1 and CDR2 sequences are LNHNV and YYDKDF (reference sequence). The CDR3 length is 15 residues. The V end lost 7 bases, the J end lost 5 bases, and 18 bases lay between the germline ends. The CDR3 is CATTPGTFLDNEQFF. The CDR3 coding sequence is TGTGCCACCACCCCGGGAACATTTCTGGACAATGAGCAGTTCTTC.

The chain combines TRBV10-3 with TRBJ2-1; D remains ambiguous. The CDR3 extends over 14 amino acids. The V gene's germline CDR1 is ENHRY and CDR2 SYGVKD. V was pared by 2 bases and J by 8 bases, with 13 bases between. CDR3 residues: CAISEVMVGHEQFF. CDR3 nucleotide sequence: TGTGCCATCAGTGAGGTCATGGTAGGTCATGAGCAGTTCTTC.

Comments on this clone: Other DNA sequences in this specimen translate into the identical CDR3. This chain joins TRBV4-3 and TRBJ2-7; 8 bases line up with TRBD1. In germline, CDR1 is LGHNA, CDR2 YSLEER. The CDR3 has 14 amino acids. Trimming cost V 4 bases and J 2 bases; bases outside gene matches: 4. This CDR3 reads CASSLDRGPYEQYF. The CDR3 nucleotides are TGCGCCAGCAGCCTTGACAGGGGACCCTACGAGCAGTACTTC.

CDR3 coding DNA: TGCGCCAGCAGCCCAAGACAGATCTCCTACGAGCAGTACTTC. Translation gives CASSPRQISYEQYF. This rearrangement joins TRBV10-2 to TRBJ2-7, with D maybe TRBD1 (5 bases). V was pared by 6 bases and J by 0 bases, with 12 bases between. The CDR3 is 14 residues long. Germline loops: CDR1 WSHSY, CDR2 SAAADI.

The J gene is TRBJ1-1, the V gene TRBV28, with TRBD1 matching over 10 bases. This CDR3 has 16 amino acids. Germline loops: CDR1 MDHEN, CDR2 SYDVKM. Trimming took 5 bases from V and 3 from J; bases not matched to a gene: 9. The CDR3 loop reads CASSDRGPLGDTEAFF. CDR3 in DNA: TGTGCCAGCAGTGACAGGGGGCCCCTCGGCGACACTGAAGCTTTCTTT.

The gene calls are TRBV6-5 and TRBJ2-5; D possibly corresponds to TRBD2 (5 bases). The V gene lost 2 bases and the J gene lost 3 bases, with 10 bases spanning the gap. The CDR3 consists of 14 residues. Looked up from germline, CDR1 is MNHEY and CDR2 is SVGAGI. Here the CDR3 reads CASSYGGFEETQYF. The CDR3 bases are TGTGCCAGCAGTTACGGCGGGTTCGAAGAGACCCAGTACTTC.

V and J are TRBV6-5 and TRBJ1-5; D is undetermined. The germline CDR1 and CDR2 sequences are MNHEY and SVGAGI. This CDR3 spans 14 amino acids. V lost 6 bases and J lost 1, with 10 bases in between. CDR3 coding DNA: TGTGCCAGCAGACAGACCGACAGCAATCAGCCCCAGCATTTT. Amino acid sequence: CASRQTDSNQPQHF.

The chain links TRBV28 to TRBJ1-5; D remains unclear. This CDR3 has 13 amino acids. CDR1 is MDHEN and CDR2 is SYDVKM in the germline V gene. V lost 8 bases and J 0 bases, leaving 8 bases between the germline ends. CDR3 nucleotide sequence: TGTGCCAGCGTCACCACTAGCAATCAGCCCCAGCATTTT. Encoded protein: CASVTTSNQPQHF.

The CDR3 region is CASSEGSGQYF. CDR3 coding DNA: TGTGCCAGCAGCGAGGGCAGCGGGCAGTACTTC. The chain recombines TRBV7-9 with TRBJ2-7; D may be TRBD2 (5 bases). The CDR3 loop spans 11 amino acids. The germline CDR1 and CDR2 sequences are SEHNR and FQNEAQ (reference sequence). The V gene lost 5 bases and the J gene lost 9 bases, with 11 bases spanning the gap.

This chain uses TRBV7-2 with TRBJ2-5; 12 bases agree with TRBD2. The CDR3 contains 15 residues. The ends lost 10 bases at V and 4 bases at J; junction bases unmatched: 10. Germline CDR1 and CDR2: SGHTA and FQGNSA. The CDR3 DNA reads TGTGCCACCATGTTCGAACTAGCGGGAGGAGAGACCCAGTACTTC. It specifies CATMFELAGGETQYF.